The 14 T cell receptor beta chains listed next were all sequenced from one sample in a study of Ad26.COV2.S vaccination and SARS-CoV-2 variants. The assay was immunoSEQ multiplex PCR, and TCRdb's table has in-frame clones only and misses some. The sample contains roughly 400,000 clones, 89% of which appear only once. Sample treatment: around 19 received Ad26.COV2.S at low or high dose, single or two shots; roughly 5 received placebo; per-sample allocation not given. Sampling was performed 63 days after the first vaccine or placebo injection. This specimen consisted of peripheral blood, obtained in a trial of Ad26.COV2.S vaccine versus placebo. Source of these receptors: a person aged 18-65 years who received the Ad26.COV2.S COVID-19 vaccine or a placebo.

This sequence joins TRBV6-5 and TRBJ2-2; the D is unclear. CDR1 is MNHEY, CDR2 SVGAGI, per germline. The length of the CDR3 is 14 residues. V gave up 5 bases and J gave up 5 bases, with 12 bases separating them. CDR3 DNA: TGTGCCAGCAGTCCCGCCGGGTGGACCGGGGAGCTGTTTTTT. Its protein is CASSPAGWTGELFF.

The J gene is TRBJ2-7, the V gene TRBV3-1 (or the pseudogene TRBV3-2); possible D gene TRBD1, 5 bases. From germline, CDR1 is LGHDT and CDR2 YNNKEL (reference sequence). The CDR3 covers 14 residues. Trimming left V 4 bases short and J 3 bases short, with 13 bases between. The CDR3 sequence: CASSPGNSFYEQYF. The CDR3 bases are TGTGCCAGCAGCCCAGGGAACTCTTTCTACGAGCAGTACTTC.

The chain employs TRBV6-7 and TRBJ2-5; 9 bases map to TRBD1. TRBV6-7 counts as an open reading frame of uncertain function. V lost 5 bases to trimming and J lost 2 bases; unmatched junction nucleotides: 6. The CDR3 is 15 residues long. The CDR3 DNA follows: TGTGCCAGCAGTACCCGGGACAGGGTACAAGAGACCCAGTACTTC. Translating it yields CASSTRDRVQETQYF.

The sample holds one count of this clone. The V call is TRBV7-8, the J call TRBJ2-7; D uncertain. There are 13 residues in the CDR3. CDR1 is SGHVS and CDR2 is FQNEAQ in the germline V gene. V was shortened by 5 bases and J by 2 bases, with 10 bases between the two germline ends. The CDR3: CASSLATTYEQYF. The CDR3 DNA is TGTGCCAGCAGCCTCGCTACCACCTACGAGCAGTACTTC.

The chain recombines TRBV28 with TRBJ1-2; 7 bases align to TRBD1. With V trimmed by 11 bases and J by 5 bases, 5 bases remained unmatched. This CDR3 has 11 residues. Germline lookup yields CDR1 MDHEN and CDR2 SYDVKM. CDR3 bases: TGTGCCGGAGGGACAGCATATGGCTACACCTTC. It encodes CAGGTAYGYTF.

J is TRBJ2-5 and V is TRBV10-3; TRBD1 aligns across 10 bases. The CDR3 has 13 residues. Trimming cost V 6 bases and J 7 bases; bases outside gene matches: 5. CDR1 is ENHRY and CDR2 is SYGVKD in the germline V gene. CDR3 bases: TGTGCCATCAGCCCCGGACAGGGGGGGACCCAGTACTTC. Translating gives CAISPGQGGTQYF.

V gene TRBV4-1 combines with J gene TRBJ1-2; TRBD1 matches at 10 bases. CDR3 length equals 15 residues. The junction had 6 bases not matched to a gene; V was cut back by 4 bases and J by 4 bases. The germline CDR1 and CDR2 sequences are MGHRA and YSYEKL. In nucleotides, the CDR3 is TGCGCCAGCAGCCCAGGGACAGGGGTCTTCTATGGCTACACCTTC. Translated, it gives CASSPGTGVFYGYTF.

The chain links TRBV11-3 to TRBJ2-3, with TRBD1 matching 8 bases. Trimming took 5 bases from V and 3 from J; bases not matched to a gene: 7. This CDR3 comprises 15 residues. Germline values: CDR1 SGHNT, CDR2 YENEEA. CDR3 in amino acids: CASSKQGDGTDTQYF. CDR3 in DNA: TGTGCCAGCAGCAAACAGGGGGATGGGACAGATACGCAGTATTTT.

CDR3 coding DNA: TGTGCCAGCAGCCGCCTGTCGGGACCGGGGGTGGGTGAGCAGTTCTTC. This gives the protein CASSRLSGPGVGEQFF. This rearrangement joins TRBV14 to TRBJ2-1; a possible D gene is TRBD2 (6 bases). Germline V gene lookup returns CDR1 SGHDN and CDR2 FVKESK. CDR3 size: 16 residues. V was trimmed by 4 bases and J by 9 bases, leaving 22 bases between them.

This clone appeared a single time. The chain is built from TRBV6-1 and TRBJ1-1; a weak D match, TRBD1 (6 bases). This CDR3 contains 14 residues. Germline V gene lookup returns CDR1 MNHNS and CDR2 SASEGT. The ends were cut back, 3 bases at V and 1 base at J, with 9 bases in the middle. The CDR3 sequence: CASSDGTTNTEAFF. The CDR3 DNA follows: TGTGCCAGCAGTGATGGGACAACGAACACTGAAGCTTTCTTT.

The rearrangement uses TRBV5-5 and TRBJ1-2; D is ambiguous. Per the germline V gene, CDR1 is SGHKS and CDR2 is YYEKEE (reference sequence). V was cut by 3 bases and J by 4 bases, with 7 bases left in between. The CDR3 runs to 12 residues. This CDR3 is CASSSRSYGYTF. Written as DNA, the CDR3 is TGTGCCAGCAGCTCCAGGAGCTATGGCTACACCTTC.

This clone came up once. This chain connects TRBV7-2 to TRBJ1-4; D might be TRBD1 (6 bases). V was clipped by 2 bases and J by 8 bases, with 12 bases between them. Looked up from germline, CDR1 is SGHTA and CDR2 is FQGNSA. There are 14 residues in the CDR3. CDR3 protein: CASSLMGAGEKLFF. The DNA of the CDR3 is TGTGCCAGCAGCTTAATGGGGGCAGGAGAAAAACTGTTTTTT.

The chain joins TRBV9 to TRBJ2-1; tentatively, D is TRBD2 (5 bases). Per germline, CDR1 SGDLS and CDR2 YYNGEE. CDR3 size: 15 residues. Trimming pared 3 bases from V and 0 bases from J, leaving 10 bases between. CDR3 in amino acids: CASSGAVSSYNEQFF. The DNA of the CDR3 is TGTGCCAGCAGCGGAGCGGTTAGCTCCTACAATGAGCAGTTCTTC.

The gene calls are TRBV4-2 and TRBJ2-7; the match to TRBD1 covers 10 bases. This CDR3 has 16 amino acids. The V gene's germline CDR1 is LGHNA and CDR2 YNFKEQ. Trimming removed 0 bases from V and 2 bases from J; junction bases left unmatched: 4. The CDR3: CASSQDRGTGAYEQYF. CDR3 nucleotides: TGTGCCAGCAGCCAAGATAGAGGGACAGGGGCCTACGAGCAGTACTTC.